Presented here are 27 T cell receptor beta chains from one specimen sequenced in a study of regulatory T cells in long-lasting Graves disease. Arm-PCR of CDR3 regions with iRepertoire HTBI primers generated TCR beta libraries. TCRdb fed the multiplex PCR reads into MiXCR, producing one record per CDR3 protein. In the table there are over 300,000 distinct CDR3 sequences, around 20% of which are singletons. Time point specified: persistent/refractory GD, antithyroid drugs over 5 years with positive TRAb. Making the TCR library involved RNA that had been extracted from PBMCs. Sequencing used peripheral blood mononuclear cells (PBMCs), obtained when the disease was refractory, from a patient treated with antithyroid drugs. Receptors originate from a female donor with Graves disease.

This clonotype was detected many times. This chain uses TRBV2 with TRBJ1-5, with TRBD1 matching over 11 bases. The germline V gene encodes CDR1 SNHLY and CDR2 FYNNEI. Trimming took 4 bases from V and 5 from J; bases not matched to a gene: 1. The CDR3 has 14 amino acids. The CDR3 region has the DNA TGTGCCAGCAGTGGGACAGGGGGCTATCAGCCCCAGCATTTT. It encodes CASSGTGGYQPQHF.

Ten or more counts support this clonotype. This chain uses TRBV6-1 with TRBJ1-2; D unclear. This CDR3 is 14 amino acids long. Germline V lookup: CDR1 MNHNS, CDR2 SASEGT. The V gene lost 8 bases and the J gene lost 6 bases, with 19 bases spanning the gap. CDR3 in amino acids: CASGGRRDGDGYTF. For the CDR3, the DNA is TGTGCCAGCGGAGGGCGGAGGGATGGGGATGGCTACACCTTC.

This clonotype was seen repeatedly, ten times or more. The J gene is TRBJ2-7, the V gene TRBV6-5, with 14 bases identical to TRBD2. V was clipped by 0 bases and J by 2 bases; unmatched bases: 3. The germline gives CDR1 MNHEY, CDR2 SVGAGI. This CDR3 spans 17 amino acids. The CDR3 is CASSYSGLAGETYEQYF. The CDR3 nucleotides are TGTGCCAGCAGTTACTCGGGACTAGCGGGAGAAACCTACGAGCAGTACTTC.

A few counts support this clonotype. The genes are TRBV7-9 and TRBJ1-5, with D unresolved. The CDR3 spans 16 residues. Per the germline V gene, CDR1 is SEHNR and CDR2 is FQNEAQ (reference sequence). V lost 4 bases, J lost 0 bases, and 13 bases lay in between. CDR3 loop: CASSSSNGDSNQPQHF. The CDR3 coding sequence is TGTGCCAGCAGCTCTTCTAATGGTGATAGCAATCAGCCCCAGCATTTT.

The table lists this clonotype with a few counts. The V call is TRBV27, the J call TRBJ1-4, with a tentative D call TRBD1 (6 bases). Trimming left V 6 bases short and J 6 bases short, with 17 bases between. CDR1 and CDR2 from the germline V gene are MNHEY and SMNVEV (reference sequence). The CDR3 is made up of 15 amino acids. The CDR3: CASRVVQGADEKLFF. Written as DNA, the CDR3 is TGTGCCAGCAGGGTAGTACAGGGCGCCGATGAAAAACTGTTTTTT. The complete variable domain, with remaining parts taken from reference TRBV27 and TRBJ1-4, reads EAQVTQNPRYLITVTGKKLTVTCSQNMNHEYMSWYRQDPGLGLRQIYYSMNVEVTDKGDVPEGYKVSRKEKRNFPLILESPSPNQTSLYFCASRVVQGADEKLFFGSGTQLSVL.

There are many counts of this clonotype. The chain combines TRBV3-1 with TRBJ1-1, with no clear D. The germline gives CDR1 LGHDT, CDR2 YNNKEL (reference sequence). This CDR3 has 12 residues. Trimming removed 3 bases at V and 3 bases at J, with 5 bases between. The CDR3 bases are TGTGCCAGCAGCCACCCGGACACTGAAGCTTTCTTT. Translating gives CASSHPDTEAFF.

V and J are TRBV7-9 and TRBJ2-5; 7 positions agree with TRBD2. This CDR3 spans 15 amino acids. Germline V gene data show CDR1 as SEHNR and CDR2 as FQNEAQ (reference sequence). The trim removed 11 bases at V and 5 bases at J, leaving 17 bases unmatched. DNA for the CDR3: TGTGCCTGCCTAGCCCCGCGCGGGAGTCTGGAGACCCAGTACTTC. Encoded protein: CACLAPRGSLETQYF.

As to this clonotype: A much larger clonotype is one base distant, so this may be a read error. The V and J genes are TRBV6-2 or TRBV6-3 and TRBJ1-1; D is unresolved. Deletions cut 10 bases from V and 0 bases from J, with 15 bases between. The CDR3 is 14 amino acids. The germline V gene encodes CDR1 MNHEY and CDR2 SVGEGT. The CDR3 DNA is TGTGCCACCCCGGAGGTCTGGCTGAACACTGAAGCTTTCTTT. Translated: CATPEVWLNTEAFF.

This sequence joins TRBV2 and TRBJ1-6, with 9 nucleotides matching TRBD1. The trim removed 4 bases at V and 10 bases at J, leaving 5 bases unmatched. CDR1 and CDR2 (germline): SNHLY, FYNNEI. This CDR3 has 14 residues. The CDR3 region is CASSGGQGGSPLHF. CDR3 DNA: TGTGCCAGCAGTGGGGGACAGGGAGGCTCACCCCTCCACTTT. Full variable domain (outside the CDR3, taken from reference TRBV2 and TRBJ1-6): EPEVTQTPSHQVTQMGQEVILRCVPISNHLYFYWYRQILGQKVEFLVSFYNNEISEKSEIFDDQFSVERPDGSNFTLKIRSTKLEDSAMYFCASSGGQGGSPLHFGNGTRLTVT.

This clonotype was seen just once. The CDR3 protein is CATSRKKAGANVLTF. For the CDR3, the DNA is TGTGCCACCAGCAGGAAAAAAGCTGGGGCCAACGTCCTGACTTTC. This chain connects TRBV15 to TRBJ2-6; D is unresolved. The CDR3 loop spans 15 amino acids. The ends were cut back, 3 bases at V and 2 bases at J, with 8 bases in the middle. Per germline, CDR1 LNHNV and CDR2 YYDKDF (reference sequence).

This chain links TRBV11-3 with TRBJ1-1, with D maybe TRBD1 (5 bases). The CDR3 sequence is 16 residues long. The V and J ends lost 1 base and 3 bases respectively, with 15 bases between them. Germline V gives CDR1 SGHNT, CDR2 YENEEA. The CDR3 region is CASSLGGARGDTEAFF. The CDR3 region has the DNA TGTGCCAGCAGCTTAGGAGGGGCCCGCGGGGACACTGAAGCTTTCTTT.

This clonotype was recorded many times. The rearrangement joins TRBV7-9 to TRBJ2-7, with D perhaps being TRBD1 or TRBD2 (5 bases each). Trimming shortened V by 7 bases and J by 2 bases, and 12 bases separated the two germline ends. Germline-derived CDR1 and CDR2 are SEHNR and FQNEAQ (reference sequence). This CDR3 comprises 13 residues. DNA for the CDR3: TGTGCCAGCATGGGACCGCTAGCCTACGAGCAGTACTTC. It specifies CASMGPLAYEQYF.

In the case of this clonotype: One junction end disagrees with the germline gene, perhaps due to a read error. The chain combines TRBV5-1 with TRBJ2-2, with D perhaps matching TRBD2 (6 bases). The germline V gene has CDR1 SGHRS and CDR2 YFSETQ. CDR3 length: 15 amino acids. CDR3 amino acids: CASSFGLQAAGGLFF. As DNA, the CDR3 is TGCGCCAGCAGCTTTGGACTACAAGCCGCCGGGGGGCTGTTTTTT.

This clonotype was counted between two and nine times. V is TRBV10-3 and J is TRBJ2-7; 8 bases map to TRBD1. CDR3 length: 12 residues. CDR1 is ENHRY, CDR2 SYGVKD, per germline. Losses at the gene ends were 4 bases for V and 4 bases for J; bases not matched to a gene: 0. CDR3 residues: CAISGDRYEQYF. CDR3 DNA sequence: TGTGCCATCAGTGGGGACAGGTACGAGCAGTACTTC.

A remark on this clonotype: The missing conserved phenylalanine or tryptophan at the end of this CDR3 makes a read error likely. This rearrangement joins TRBV6-1 to TRBJ1-1; tentative D call: TRBD1 (6 bases). Germline loops: CDR1 MNHNS, CDR2 SASEGT. The CDR3 consists of 17 residues. Trimming stripped 6 bases from V and 1 base from J, with 21 bases between. The CDR3, as DNA: TGTGCCAGCAGACATCCGAGGGGGACAACCCGGAACACTGAAGCTTTCCTT. It specifies CASRHPRGTTRNTEAFL.

This clonotype was seen many times. The J gene is TRBJ1-1, the V gene TRBV11-2; D call uncertain. The CDR3 is 14 residues long. The ends were cut back, 3 bases at V and 1 base at J, with 9 bases in the middle. Germline-derived CDR1 and CDR2 are SGHAT and FQNNGV. Here the CDR3 reads CASSFHWTNTEAFF. As DNA, the CDR3 is TGTGCCAGCAGCTTCCACTGGACGAACACTGAAGCTTTCTTT.

At least ten counts were recorded for this clonotype. V usage is TRBV29-1 and J usage is TRBJ2-7, with D unclear. The CDR3 runs 12 residues. Germline V lookup: CDR1 SQVTM, CDR2 ANQGSEA. V was shortened by 4 bases and J by 0 bases, with 7 bases between the two germline ends. The CDR3 reads CSVVSRSYEQYF. The CDR3 DNA reads TGCAGCGTTGTTAGCCGCTCCTACGAGCAGTACTTC.

In its sample, this clonotype was seen many times. The chain is built from TRBV2 and TRBJ2-7; TRBD2 agrees at 10 bases. Looked up from germline, CDR1 is SNHLY and CDR2 is FYNNEI. The CDR3 is 14 residues long. The V segment lost 6 bases and the J segment 2 bases; nucleotides outside the gene matches: 4. The CDR3 spells CASRVSGGAYEQYF. The CDR3 bases are TGTGCCAGCAGAGTGAGCGGGGGGGCCTACGAGCAGTACTTC.

This clonotype was picked up a small number of times. The chain couples TRBV6-1 to TRBJ1-3; D call uncertain. Germline V gives CDR1 MNHNS, CDR2 SASEGT. CDR3 length: 14 residues. With 5 bases removed from V and 1 base from J, the gap between germline ends came to 9 bases. The CDR3 is CASSHGDSGNTIYF. Here the CDR3 DNA reads TGTGCCAGCAGTCATGGAGATTCTGGAAACACCATATATTTT.

About this clonotype itself: The junction departs from the called germline gene at one end, perhaps through a read error. The CDR3 sequence: CGADYTEAFF. The CDR3 DNA follows: TGCGGTGCGGACTACACTGAAGCTTTCTTT. The chain is built from TRBV20-1 and TRBJ1-1; D remains unclear. The length of the CDR3 is 10 residues. Germline V gene lookup returns CDR1 DFQATT and CDR2 SNEGSKA (reference sequence).

This clonotype was picked up many times. The chain has TRBV28 and TRBJ1-5; perhaps TRBD1 as D (6 bases). The CDR3 spans 14 residues. In germline, CDR1 is MDHEN, CDR2 SYDVKM. The germline V and J ends were trimmed by 7 bases and 6 bases, with 16 bases remaining between them. The CDR3 bases are TGTGCCAGCAACGACAGGTGGAGGGGTCAGCCCCAGCATTTT. Amino acid sequence: CASNDRWRGQPQHF.

This clonotype occurred many times. The chain carries TRBV24-1 and TRBJ2-4; possible D gene TRBD2, 6 bases. The germline CDR1 and CDR2 sequences are KGHDR and SFDVKD. This CDR3 contains 11 residues. V was cut by 10 bases and J by 13 bases, with 16 bases left in between. The CDR3, as DNA: TGTGCCACTACGGAGGGGTGGCGGCAGTACTTC. Its translation is CATTEGWRQYF.

Details on this clonotype: A far bigger clonotype differs at one base, so this is likely a read error. The rearrangement uses TRBV6-1 and TRBJ2-5; no firm D call. The CDR3 extends over 14 amino acids. Trimming shortened V by 6 bases and J by 4 bases, and 15 bases separated the two germline ends. Germline V gene lookup returns CDR1 MNHNS and CDR2 SASEGT. The CDR3 protein is CASSLGGQVETQYF. In DNA form, the CDR3 reads TGTGCCAGCAGCTTAGGTGGGCAGGTAGAGACCCAGTACTTC.

This clonotype has a count of ten or more. The chain uses TRBV11-2 and TRBJ1-6, with TRBD1 identical over 11 bases. The ends lost 5 bases at V and 7 bases at J; junction bases unmatched: 7. The CDR3 runs 16 residues. The V gene's germline CDR1 is SGHAT and CDR2 FQNNGV. For the CDR3, the DNA is TGTGCCAGCAGCCGCGGACAGGGGGCGCAGAATTCACCCCTCCACTTT. This encodes CASSRGQGAQNSPLHF.

The chain uses TRBV6-5 and TRBJ2-7; D is possibly TRBD2 (7 bases). Per germline, CDR1 MNHEY and CDR2 SVGAGI. V shed 0 bases and J shed 5 bases, with 14 bases lying between them. This CDR3 spans 15 amino acids. CDR3 DNA: TGTGCCAGCAGTTACTCCCCGGGGGGCAGACACGAGCAGTACTTC. It is translated as CASSYSPGGRHEQYF.

On this clonotype: A read error may account for a junction end that differs from germline. This rearrangement joins TRBV5-1 to TRBJ2-3; the match to TRBD2 covers 15 bases. Germline CDR1 is SGHRS and CDR2 is YFSETQ. The CDR3 spans 16 residues. The CDR3 is CASSPGLAGGTDTQYF. DNA of the CDR3: TGTGCCAGCAGTCCCGGACTAGCGGGAGGGACAGATACGCAGTATTTT.

V gene TRBV4-1 combines with J gene TRBJ1-2; tentative D call: TRBD1 (5 bases). The CDR3 is 14 amino acids. The germline CDR1 and CDR2 sequences are MGHRA and YSYEKL. The V gene lost 3 bases and the J gene lost 4 bases, with 12 bases spanning the gap. The CDR3 sequence: CASSHPYGGYGYTF. CDR3 nucleotides: TGCGCCAGCAGCCACCCTTATGGGGGCTATGGCTACACCTTC.